Given below is one T cell receptor (beta chain) in context. The sample originates from a study of control samples from healthy donors and cancer patients. TCRdb's table, derived via immunoSEQ multiplex PCR, lists solely in-frame clones and lacks some. The sample lists about 140,000 clones, around nine tenths seen once, with over 4.5% in the top ten. The V and J ends lost 5 bases and 5 bases respectively, with 15 bases between them. Germline-derived CDR1 and CDR2 are MNHNY and SVGAGI (reference sequence). The CDR3 totals 14 residues. What was sequenced was blood. This sequence was found in a man aged 25-45 years in good health. The V call is TRBV6-6, the J call TRBJ1-1; D remains ambiguous. CDR3 sequence (DNA): TGTGCCAGCAGTCACGACATCAGGCGGACTGAAGCTTTCTTT. Translated, it gives CASSHDIRRTEAFF.